This entry describes one T cell receptor (beta chain). The source of the sample is a study of shared clonotypes between healthy human individuals. Profiled with immunoSEQ multiplex PCR; TCRdb holds only in-frame clones, not every one. The table lists around 1.4 million clones, approximately 98.5% of them singletons, with roughly 0.35% in the top ten. CD4+ cells yielded CD45RA+ naive and CD45RA-negative memory subsets. This TCR was sampled from a man in his thirties or forties in good health. Sequenced sample: naive CD4+ T cells sorted from blood. Subset given: CD45RA+ positively selected.

The CDR3 is CASSYLEGGPAEQYF. The CDR3 DNA sequence: TGTGCCAGCAGTTACTTGGAGGGGGGGCCCGCCGAGCAGTACTTC. The rearrangement uses TRBV6-6 and TRBJ2-7, with D perhaps matching TRBD2 (7 bases). Germline V gene lookup returns CDR1 MNHNY and CDR2 SVGAGI (reference sequence). Trimming removed 1 base at V and 6 bases at J, with 16 bases between. This CDR3 comprises 15 residues.